One and the same sample provided the 30 T cell receptor beta chains below, sequenced in a study of beta chain features in type 1 diabetes. General study results and limits: TCRB CDR3s from Type 1 diabetes patients were moderately but significantly shorter in all four CD4+ subsets.

Sequenced material consisted of expressed TCRB transcripts (all of the isolated RNA was reverse transcribed). Sequencing was performed with immunoSEQ multiplex PCR; in TCRdb, only in-frame clones are kept and a portion is missing. The sample shows about 700,000 clones, under 15% of them seen only once. Their antigens remain unidentified. What was sequenced was naive CD4+ T cells from blood. These receptors came from a man between 18 and 29 years old with type 1 diabetes.

The chain recombines TRBV9 with TRBJ1-1, with D perhaps TRBD1 (6 bases). The CDR3 loop spans 13 amino acids. Trimming stripped 6 bases from V and 1 base from J, with 10 bases between. Germline lookup yields CDR1 SGDLS and CDR2 YYNGEE. In DNA form, the CDR3 reads TGTGCCAGCACTGGGGGCGGGAACACTGAAGCTTTCTTT. Protein product: CASTGGGNTEAFF.

This clone was counted between two and nine times. This rearrangement joins TRBV10-3 to TRBJ1-1; D unclear. The V end was cut by 4 bases, the J end by 1 base, with 13 bases between. The CDR3 consists of 15 residues. CDR1 ENHRY and CDR2 SYGVKD come from the germline V gene. CDR3 residues: CAISALGQENTEAFF. CDR3 sequence (DNA): TGTGCCATCAGTGCCCTCGGGCAGGAGAACACTGAAGCTTTCTTT.

J is TRBJ2-7 and V is TRBV2; perhaps TRBD1 as D (6 bases). V was trimmed by 5 bases and J by 0 bases, leaving 11 bases between them. The length of the CDR3 is 14 residues. In germline, CDR1 is SNHLY, CDR2 FYNNEI. CDR3 in amino acids: CASSPGETSYEQYF. The CDR3, as DNA: TGTGCCAGCAGTCCAGGGGAGACCTCCTACGAGCAGTACTTC.

Points on this clone: The same CDR3 can be traced to other DNA sequences in this sample. This chain connects TRBV7-3 to TRBJ2-5; no definite D call. The CDR3 extends over 13 amino acids. In germline, CDR1 is SGHTA, CDR2 FQGTGA. V was trimmed by 1 base and J by 1 base, leaving 4 bases between them. The CDR3, as DNA: TGTGCCAGCAGCTTAAATCGCCAAGAGACCCAGTACTTC. As protein: CASSLNRQETQYF.

This chain uses TRBV5-1 with TRBJ2-6; D is unresolved. The length of the CDR3 is 16 residues. The V gene's germline CDR1 is SGHRS and CDR2 YFSETQ. Trimming pared 4 bases from V and 0 bases from J, leaving 11 bases between. This chain's CDR3 is CASSVEQSSGANVLTF. The CDR3 DNA reads TGCGCCAGCAGCGTGGAACAGAGCTCTGGGGCCAACGTCCTGACTTTC. Full variable domain (outside the CDR3, taken from reference TRBV5-1 and TRBJ2-6): KAGVTQTPRYLIKTRGQQVTLSCSPISGHRSVSWYQQTPGQGLQFLFEYFSETQRNKGNFPGRFSGRQFSNSRSEMNVSTLELGDSALYLCASSVEQSSGANVLTFGAGSRLTVL.

V gene TRBV19 combines with J gene TRBJ2-7; TRBD1 is a possible D gene (5 bases). V dropped 3 bases and J dropped 5 bases, with 11 bases sitting between them. Germline V CDR1 and CDR2: LNHDA, SQIVND (reference sequence). The CDR3 runs to 13 residues. The CDR3 here is CASSMGQGHEQYF. CDR3 sequence (DNA): TGTGCCAGTAGTATGGGGCAGGGTCACGAGCAGTACTTC.

For the CDR3, the DNA is TGTGCCATCCGAAAGCTAGACAATAACAACACCTCCTACGAGCAGTACTTC. Amino acid sequence: CAIRKLDNNNTSYEQYF. The V gene is TRBV7-3, the J gene TRBJ2-7; D unclear. The germline V and J ends were trimmed by 10 bases and 0 bases, with 25 bases remaining between them. The CDR3 loop spans 17 amino acids. CDR1 is SGHTA, CDR2 FQGTGA, per germline. The whole variable domain, remainder taken from reference TRBV7-3 and TRBJ2-7, is GAGVSQTPSNKVTEKGKYVELRCDPISGHTALYWYRQSLGQGPEFLIYFQGTGAADDSGLPNDRFFAVRPEGSVSTLKIQRTERGDSAVYLCAIRKLDNNNTSYEQYFGPGTRLTVT.

This clone was seen more than once but under ten times. The V gene is TRBV16, the J gene TRBJ2-5; 10 bases line up with TRBD1. The CDR3 loop spans 16 amino acids. The germline V gene has CDR1 KGHSY and CDR2 FQNENV. V trimming: 4 bases; J trimming: 5 bases; junction bases outside the gene matches: 10. This chain's CDR3 is CASSLLKTGGAETQYF. The CDR3 DNA sequence: TGTGCCAGCAGCCTCCTCAAGACAGGGGGCGCGGAGACCCAGTACTTC.

The rearrangement uses TRBV5-1 and TRBJ2-7; the D call may be TRBD1 or TRBD2 (5 bases each). Deletions cut 0 bases from V and 8 bases from J, with 15 bases between. The length of the CDR3 is 14 residues. CDR1 and CDR2 from the germline V gene are SGHRS and YFSETQ. CDR3 protein: CASSLGGTGGKQYF. CDR3 nucleotide sequence: TGCGCCAGCAGCTTGGGTGGGACCGGCGGAAAGCAGTACTTC.

This clone was picked up a small number of times. The chain combines TRBV5-1 with TRBJ2-3; 9 bases are shared with TRBD1. The germline gives CDR1 SGHRS, CDR2 YFSETQ. V lost 4 bases and J lost 4; bases outside the gene matches: 7. This CDR3 is built from 15 residues. The CDR3 here is CASSHQGQGADTQYF. The CDR3 DNA reads TGCGCCAGCAGCCACCAGGGACAGGGCGCAGATACGCAGTATTTT. Based on the CDR3 plus reference TRBV5-1 and TRBJ2-3, the full variable domain is KAGVTQTPRYLIKTRGQQVTLSCSPISGHRSVSWYQQTPGQGLQFLFEYFSETQRNKGNFPGRFSGRQFSNSRSEMNVSTLELGDSALYLCASSHQGQGADTQYFGPGTRLTVL.

The chain employs TRBV5-4 and TRBJ2-5; D perhaps matches TRBD2 (6 bases). Germline V gives CDR1 SGHNT, CDR2 YYREEE (reference sequence). The germline V and J ends were trimmed by 4 bases and 4 bases, with 11 bases remaining between them. The CDR3 sequence is 13 residues long. DNA for the CDR3: TGTGCCAGCAGCCACGGGGGTGGAGAGACCCAGTACTTC. Its translation is CASSHGGGETQYF.

The V and J genes are TRBV5-4 and TRBJ1-2; no definite D call. Germline CDR1 SGHNT, CDR2 YYREEE (reference sequence). The CDR3 is 15 residues long. V was cut by 5 bases and J by 6 bases, with 20 bases left in between. CDR3 residues: CASSLHYFEENGYTF. The CDR3 DNA reads as TGTGCCAGCAGTCTCCACTATTTCGAGGAAAATGGCTACACCTTC.

This clone was counted between two and nine times. The V call is TRBV30, the J call TRBJ2-3, with 9 nucleotides matching TRBD2. CDR3 length: 17 amino acids. Germline CDR1 reads GTSNPN; CDR2 reads SVGIG (reference sequence). V shed 2 bases and J 6 bases; nucleotides not matched to a gene: 15. CDR3 in amino acids: CAWSRPTSGISSDTQYF. For the CDR3, the DNA is TGTGCCTGGAGTAGACCGACTAGCGGAATCTCATCCGATACGCAGTATTTT.

The chain combines TRBV5-4 with TRBJ1-1; TRBD1 might be the D (5 bases). Germline V gene data show CDR1 as SGHNT and CDR2 as YYREEE (reference sequence). Trimming cost V 4 bases and J 6 bases, with 19 bases left between them. This CDR3 comprises 15 residues. CDR3 bases: TGTGCCAGCAGCCCGGGACCCTCGCGGCCGGCTGAAGCTTTCTTT. Translating it yields CASSPGPSRPAEAFF.

The CDR3 nucleotides are TGTGCCAGCAGTCCCTCCATGAGGGGCAACGAGCAGTACTTC. Translated: CASSPSMRGNEQYF. The chain uses TRBV27 and TRBJ2-7, with D tentatively TRBD1 or TRBD2 (5 bases each). The CDR3 loop spans 14 amino acids. V was shortened by 5 bases and J by 5 bases, with 16 bases between the two germline ends. The germline gives CDR1 MNHEY, CDR2 SMNVEV (reference sequence).

The chain combines TRBV10-3 with TRBJ1-1; 9 bases agree with TRBD1. Trimming cost V 8 bases and J 4 bases; bases outside gene matches: 5. CDR1 is ENHRY, CDR2 SYGVKD, per germline. This CDR3 is 13 amino acids long. Here the CDR3 reads CAIGGQGSTEAFF. CDR3 nucleotides: TGTGCCATCGGCGGACAGGGGTCCACTGAAGCTTTCTTT.

The chain employs TRBV5-1 and TRBJ1-5; TRBD1 aligns across 9 bases. CDR1 and CDR2 from the germline V gene are SGHRS and YFSETQ. The CDR3 totals 14 residues. The junction had 5 bases not matched to a gene; V was cut back by 3 bases and J by 7 bases. This CDR3 is CASSSWTGEQPQHF. The CDR3 region has the DNA TGCGCCAGCAGCTCCTGGACAGGGGAACAGCCCCAGCATTTT.

This clone was detected a few times. This chain connects TRBV13 to TRBJ1-1; TRBD1 is a possible D gene (5 bases). Per germline, CDR1 PRHDT and CDR2 FYEKMQ (reference sequence). The V end lost 0 bases, the J end lost 4 bases, and 12 bases lay between the germline ends. The CDR3 has 15 residues. In DNA, the CDR3 is TGTGCCAGCAGCTTAGGCGGGAGGGGAGGCACTGAAGCTTTCTTT. Its translation: CASSLGGRGGTEAFF.

This clone was found a few times. The chain couples TRBV10-3 to TRBJ2-3; 9 bases fit TRBD1. There are 14 residues in the CDR3. V dropped 8 bases and J dropped 6; count of bases not matched to a gene: 9. Per germline, CDR1 ENHRY and CDR2 SYGVKD. The chain's CDR3 is CAIETGQGDDTQYF. CDR3 sequence (DNA): TGTGCCATCGAAACGGGACAGGGAGATGATACGCAGTATTTT.

This clone was recorded a few times. J is TRBJ1-1 and V is TRBV9; 8 bases agree with TRBD1. CDR3 length: 16 amino acids. Germline lookup yields CDR1 SGDLS and CDR2 YYNGEE. V dropped 3 bases and J dropped 4; count of bases not matched to a gene: 11. The CDR3 nucleotides are TGTGCCAGCAGCGCCGGACAGGGCCATGTGGCCACTGAAGCTTTCTTT. It encodes CASSAGQGHVATEAFF.

This clone was detected only a few times. V is TRBV30 and J is TRBJ2-3; D is unclear. The CDR3 sequence is 11 residues long. Germline CDR1 and CDR2: GTSNPN and SVGIG (reference sequence). Trimming took 5 bases from V and 5 from J, leaving 8 bases between them. The CDR3 DNA is TGTGCCTGGGCCTTAAGAGATACGCAGTATTTT. Translation: CAWALRDTQYF.

In DNA form, the CDR3 reads TGTGCCAGCAGTCCGGGACGGCGAGATGGTGAGCAGTTCTTC. Translating gives CASSPGRRDGEQFF. This chain connects TRBV2 to TRBJ2-1; D assignment may be TRBD1 or TRBD2 (5 bases each). Per germline, CDR1 SNHLY and CDR2 FYNNEI. Trimming took off 5 bases at V and 9 bases at J, with 17 bases between the two ends. CDR3 length: 14 amino acids.

This clone has more than one count but fewer than ten. The rearrangement uses TRBV7-6 and TRBJ2-7, with D perhaps given as TRBD1 or TRBD2 (6 bases each). V shed 4 bases and J shed 3 bases, with 10 bases lying between them. The germline gives CDR1 SGHVS, CDR2 FNYEAQ. This CDR3 is 13 amino acids long. CDR3 bases: TGTGCCAGCAGCTCGGGGGCTATCTACGAGCAGTACTTC. It yields the protein CASSSGAIYEQYF.

This sequence joins TRBV28 and TRBJ2-5; D not certain. Trimming stripped 5 bases from V and 4 bases from J, with 11 bases between. The CDR3 is made up of 13 amino acids. Looked up from germline, CDR1 is MDHEN and CDR2 is SYDVKM. The CDR3 sequence: CASSLGWGETQYF. The CDR3 DNA sequence: TGTGCCAGCAGTCTAGGGTGGGGAGAGACCCAGTACTTC.

The J gene is TRBJ2-7, the V gene TRBV5-4, with TRBD1 matching over 7 bases. Germline trimming cut 0 bases from V and 3 bases from J; bases unmatched to any gene: 6. This CDR3 has 15 amino acids. From germline, CDR1 is SGHNT and CDR2 YYREEE (reference sequence). The CDR3, as DNA: TGTGCCAGCAGCTTGGATACAGGGGAGCACTACGAGCAGTACTTC. It encodes CASSLDTGEHYEQYF.

This clone has only a few counts. This sequence joins TRBV27 and TRBJ2-7; possibly TRBD2 for D (6 bases). The CDR3 extends over 15 amino acids. Trimming shortened V by 6 bases and J by 0 bases, and 15 bases separated the two germline ends. In germline, CDR1 is MNHEY, CDR2 SMNVEV (reference sequence). The CDR3 spells CASRLPRGSSYEQYF. The CDR3, as DNA: TGTGCCAGCAGACTACCGCGGGGTAGCTCCTACGAGCAGTACTTC.

This clone has a handful of counts. The chain uses TRBV7-2 and TRBJ1-1, with no clear D. The CDR3 runs 17 residues. With 0 bases removed from V and 0 bases from J, the gap between germline ends came to 14 bases. Germline CDR1 SGHTA, CDR2 FQGNSA. The CDR3 sequence: CASSLAIQKRMNTEAFF. The CDR3 nucleotides read TGTGCCAGCAGCTTAGCAATACAGAAGAGAATGAACACTGAAGCTTTCTTT.

This clone was seen a handful of times. V gene TRBV5-1 combines with J gene TRBJ1-2; D is unresolved. Germline V lookup: CDR1 SGHRS, CDR2 YFSETQ. The CDR3 extends over 16 amino acids. The germline V and J ends were trimmed by 2 bases and 1 base, with 15 bases remaining between them. CDR3 coding DNA: TGCGCCAGCAGCTTTTCTCCGGGCGTTTATAACTATGGCTACACCTTC. As protein: CASSFSPGVYNYGYTF.

This clone was picked up a small number of times. V and J are TRBV30 and TRBJ1-1; no clear D gene. With 2 bases removed from V and 1 base from J, the gap between germline ends came to 8 bases. This CDR3 has 13 residues. CDR1 and CDR2 from the germline V gene are GTSNPN and SVGIG (reference sequence). CDR3 DNA: TGTGCCTGGAGTAAAAGGTCGAACACTGAAGCTTTCTTT. Its protein product is CAWSKRSNTEAFF.

The rearrangement uses TRBV7-2 and TRBJ2-7, with D possibly being TRBD2 (6 bases). The V end lost 4 bases, the J end lost 2 bases, and 12 bases lay between the germline ends. The CDR3 is made up of 14 amino acids. Germline lookup yields CDR1 SGHTA and CDR2 FQGNSA. The CDR3 DNA reads as TGTGCCAGCAGCTCCCCGGGACTCACCTACGAGCAGTACTTC. Residues: CASSSPGLTYEQYF.